The 6 T cell receptor beta chains below come from one sample, sequenced in a study of metastatic and nonmetastatic thyroid tumors. TCRdb re-called clones from the PCR reads using MiXCR. The sample includes approximately 15,000 clones, around 13% of them seen just once. All patients reached thyroid surgery having received no treatment beforehand. Sequencing was carried out using blood. Every receptor here comes from a female donor with papillary thyroid cancer or a benign thyroid nodule (not recorded which). Some clones in this sample may be carry-over from other donors' samples.

By share of the sample, this clone is medium-sized. V usage is TRBV19 and J usage is TRBJ1-2; 8 nucleotides align to TRBD1. CDR1 and CDR2 (germline): LNHDA, SQIVND (reference sequence). The trim removed 3 bases at V and 5 bases at J, leaving 2 bases unmatched. The CDR3 is 13 residues long. This CDR3 reads CASSIGQGYGYTF. For the CDR3, the DNA is TGTGCCAGTAGTATCGGACAGGGATATGGCTACACCTTC.

This clone was picked up many times. The chain uses TRBV5-1 and TRBJ1-1, with D perhaps matching TRBD1 (5 bases). This CDR3 spans 14 amino acids. Germline V gene sequence: CDR1 SGHRS, CDR2 YFSETQ. The V end was cut by 1 base, the J end by 2 bases, with 9 bases between. CDR3 region: CASSLFRENTEAFF. As DNA, the CDR3 is TGCGCCAGCAGCTTGTTCAGGGAAAACACTGAAGCTTTCTTT.

This clone was seen repeatedly, ten times or more. J is TRBJ2-5 and V is TRBV4-1; TRBD1 aligns across 8 bases. V gave up 4 bases and J gave up 4 bases; unmatched junction bases: 5. The germline gives CDR1 MGHRA, CDR2 YSYEKL. CDR3 length: 14 amino acids. The chain's CDR3 is CASSPIDRGETQYF. The CDR3 nucleotides read TGCGCCAGCAGCCCAATTGACAGGGGAGAGACCCAGTACTTC.

This clone showed up many times. CDR3 amino acids: CASSLSADPYEQYF. The DNA for the CDR3 is TGTGCCAGCAGCTTGAGTGCAGATCCCTACGAGCAGTACTTC. V is TRBV11-2 and J is TRBJ2-7; the D is unclear. The ends were cut back, 3 bases at V and 2 bases at J, with 11 bases in the middle. Per the germline V gene, CDR1 is SGHAT and CDR2 is FQNNGV. This CDR3 is 14 amino acids long.

This clone was seen a handful of times. V is TRBV12-3 or TRBV12-4 and J is TRBJ2-2; 8 nucleotides match TRBD2. The CDR3 consists of 14 residues. After removal of 7 bases from V and 5 bases from J, the junction contained 6 bases not matched to a gene. In DNA form, the CDR3 reads TGTGCCAGCATTTTCTTAGCGGGGACCGGGGAGCTGTTTTTT. Residues: CASIFLAGTGELFF.

This clone came up many times. The chain carries TRBV2 and TRBJ2-5; D is unclear. The germline V and J ends were trimmed by 4 bases and 6 bases, with 12 bases remaining between them. Germline CDR1 and CDR2: SNHLY and FYNNEI. This CDR3 comprises 13 residues. CDR3 in amino acids: CASSGGSTQTQYF. The DNA for the CDR3 is TGTGCCAGCAGTGGTGGCAGTACCCAGACCCAGTACTTC. The entire variable domain, with the rest obtained from reference TRBV2 and TRBJ2-5, is as follows: EPEVTQTPSHQVTQMGQEVILRCVPISNHLYFYWYRQILGQKVEFLVSFYNNEISEKSEIFDDQFSVERPDGSNFTLKIRSTKLEDSAMYFCASSGGSTQTQYFGPGTRLLVL.